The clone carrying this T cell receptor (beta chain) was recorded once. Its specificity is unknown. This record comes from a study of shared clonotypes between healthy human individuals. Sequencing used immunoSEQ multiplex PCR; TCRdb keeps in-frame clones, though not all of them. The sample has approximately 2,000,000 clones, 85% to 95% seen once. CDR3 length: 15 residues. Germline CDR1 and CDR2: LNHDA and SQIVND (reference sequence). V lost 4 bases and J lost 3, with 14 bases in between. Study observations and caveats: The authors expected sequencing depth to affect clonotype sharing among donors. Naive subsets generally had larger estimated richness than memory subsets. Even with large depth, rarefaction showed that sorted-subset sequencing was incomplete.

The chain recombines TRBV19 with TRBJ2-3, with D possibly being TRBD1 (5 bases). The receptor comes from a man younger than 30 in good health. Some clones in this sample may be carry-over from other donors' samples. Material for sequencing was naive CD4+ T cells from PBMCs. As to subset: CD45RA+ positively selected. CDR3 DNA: TGTGCCAGTAGTACCCAGGGTATTGTGACAGATACGCAGTATTTT. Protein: CASSTQGIVTDTQYF.